Sequencing of this TCR beta chain was carried out in a study of T cell responses to AZD1222 COVID-19 vaccine. Points from the study as a whole: Breadth and depth of Spike-specific TCRs rose after two AZD1222 doses.

Note on this clone: The antigen is undetermined.

Generated by immunoSEQ multiplex PCR, the TCRdb table keeps only in-frame clones and is missing some. The data show 100,000 to 150,000 clones, around 87% seen once. The CDR3 runs to 15 residues. The germline V gene encodes CDR1 LNHDA and CDR2 SQIVND (reference sequence). Trimming removed 3 bases at V and 3 bases at J, with 14 bases between. This chain connects TRBV19 to TRBJ1-2; TRBD1 might be the D (5 bases). The receptor was isolated from an adult in good health. The source material was peripheral blood, sampled on day 0 of AZD1222 vaccination. This CDR3 is CASSIHRDGHYGYTF. Here the CDR3 DNA reads TGTGCCAGTAGTATCCACCGGGACGGCCACTATGGCTACACCTTC.